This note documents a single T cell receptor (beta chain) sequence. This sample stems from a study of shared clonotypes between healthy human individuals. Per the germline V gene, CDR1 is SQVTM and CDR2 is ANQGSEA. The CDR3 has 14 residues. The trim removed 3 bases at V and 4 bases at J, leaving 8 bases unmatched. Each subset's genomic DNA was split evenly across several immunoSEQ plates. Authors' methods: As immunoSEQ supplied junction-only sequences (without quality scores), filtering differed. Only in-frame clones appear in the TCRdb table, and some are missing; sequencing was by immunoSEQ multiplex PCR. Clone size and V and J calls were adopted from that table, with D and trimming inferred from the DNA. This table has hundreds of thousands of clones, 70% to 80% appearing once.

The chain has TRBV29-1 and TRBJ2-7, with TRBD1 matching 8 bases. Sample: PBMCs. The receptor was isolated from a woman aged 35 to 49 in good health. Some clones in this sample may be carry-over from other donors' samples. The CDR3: CSVEVDRDGYEQYF. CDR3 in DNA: TGCAGCGTTGAGGTGGACAGGGATGGGTACGAGCAGTACTTC.